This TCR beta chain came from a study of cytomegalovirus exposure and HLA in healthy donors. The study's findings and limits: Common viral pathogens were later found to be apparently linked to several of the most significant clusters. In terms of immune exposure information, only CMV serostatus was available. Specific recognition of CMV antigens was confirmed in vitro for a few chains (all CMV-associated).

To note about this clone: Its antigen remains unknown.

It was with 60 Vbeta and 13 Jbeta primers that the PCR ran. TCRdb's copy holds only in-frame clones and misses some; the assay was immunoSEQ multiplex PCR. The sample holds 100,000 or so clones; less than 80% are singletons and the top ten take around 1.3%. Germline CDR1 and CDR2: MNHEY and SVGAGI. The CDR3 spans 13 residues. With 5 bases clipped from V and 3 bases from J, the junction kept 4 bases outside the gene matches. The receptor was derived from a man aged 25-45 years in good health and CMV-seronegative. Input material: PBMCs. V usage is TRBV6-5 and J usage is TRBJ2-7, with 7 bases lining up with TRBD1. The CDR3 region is CASSVGQVYEQYF. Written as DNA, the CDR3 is TGTGCCAGCAGTGTTGGACAGGTCTACGAGCAGTACTTC.